A selection of T cell receptor beta chains follows, all from one sample in a study of T cells in Graves' hyperthyroidism and ophthalmopathy. TCRdb re-called the multiplex PCR reads with MiXCR, one entry per CDR3 protein. The sample holds 280,000 or so distinct CDR3 sequences; 25% to 30% are singletons and the top ten take about a quarter. The sequenced material came from blood. These receptor sequences come from a middle-aged man with Graves' hyperthyroidism that later progressed to Graves' ophthalmopathy. CDR3s include the opening cysteine and the closing phenylalanine or tryptophan. Each record gives: clone size, J gene, V gene, D gene, CDR3 protein, CDR3 DNA. The D gene is left open where the match is weak. Clone size is given for some rows only: seen once, a few or many times, or a class if the clone is expanded.

abundance: many; j_gene: TRBJ1-1; v_gene: TRBV4-1; d_gene: TRBD1; CDR3aa: CASSRDRTGVEAFF; CDR3nt: TGCGCCAGCAGCCGAGATAGGACAGGGGTCGAAGCTTTCTTT
abundance: few; j_gene: TRBJ2-5; v_gene: TRBV6-1; d_gene: -; CDR3aa: CASSRDPGEETQYF; CDR3nt: TGTGCCAGCAGCCGGGATCCGGGAGAAGAGACCCAGTACTTC
abundance: -; j_gene: TRBJ2-7; v_gene: TRBV11-1; d_gene: -; CDR3aa: CASSVPARENSYEQYF; CDR3nt: TGTGCCAGCAGCGTACCCGCCAGGGAGAACTCCTACGAGCAGTACTTC
abundance: many; j_gene: TRBJ1-5; v_gene: TRBV19; d_gene: -; CDR3aa: CASSVLGSRYSNQPQHF; CDR3nt: TGTGCCAGTAGTGTACTTGGGAGCCGTTATAGCAATCAGCCCCAGCATTTT
abundance: many; j_gene: TRBJ2-2; v_gene: TRBV7-8; d_gene: -; CDR3aa: CASSLPLWAGNTGELFF; CDR3nt: TGTGCCAGCAGCTTACCGCTTTGGGCGGGAAACACCGGGGAGCTGTTTTTT
abundance: few; j_gene: TRBJ2-5; v_gene: TRBV12-3/TRBV12-4; d_gene: TRBD2; CDR3aa: CASRRTSGTKTQYF; CDR3nt: TGTGCCAGCAGACGGACTAGCGGGACGAAGACCCAGTACTTC
abundance: many; j_gene: TRBJ1-3; v_gene: TRBV9; d_gene: -; CDR3aa: CASSTRQSDSGNTIYF; CDR3nt: TGTGCCAGCAGCACCCGACAGTCCGACTCTGGAAACACCATATATTTT
abundance: -; j_gene: TRBJ1-1; v_gene: TRBV28; d_gene: -; CDR3aa: CASSSFGDLNTEAFF; CDR3nt: TGTGCCAGCAGTTCTTTTGGGGACCTGAACACTGAAGCTTTCTTT
abundance: many; j_gene: TRBJ2-5; v_gene: TRBV20-1; d_gene: -; CDR3aa: CSARREVGQETQYF; CDR3nt: TGCAGTGCTAGAAGGGAGGTGGGCCAAGAGACCCAGTACTTC
abundance: many; j_gene: TRBJ2-5; v_gene: TRBV6-5; d_gene: -; CDR3aa: CASSYSTSPETQYF; CDR3nt: TGTGCCAGCAGTTACTCGACGAGTCCGGAGACCCAGTACTTC
abundance: many; j_gene: TRBJ2-1; v_gene: TRBV7-2; d_gene: TRBD2; CDR3aa: CASSFPSSGSSYNEQFF; CDR3nt: TGTGCCAGCAGCTTCCCGAGTAGCGGGAGCTCCTACAATGAGCAGTTCTTC
abundance: many; j_gene: TRBJ1-6; v_gene: TRBV6-1; d_gene: -; CDR3aa: CASSEAPSFSPLHF; CDR3nt: TGTGCCAGCAGTGAGGCTCCCTCCTTTTCACCCCTCCACTTT
abundance: many; j_gene: TRBJ2-7; v_gene: TRBV6-5; d_gene: -; CDR3aa: CASSPWGYEQYF; CDR3nt: TGTGCCAGCAGTCCTTGGGGGTACGAGCAGTACTTC
abundance: few; j_gene: TRBJ2-7; v_gene: TRBV20-1; d_gene: -; CDR3aa: CSARGPLTYEQYF; CDR3nt: TGCAGTGCTAGGGGACCTCTAACATACGAGCAGTACTTC
abundance: many; j_gene: TRBJ2-7; v_gene: TRBV11-1; d_gene: TRBD2; CDR3aa: CASSPWGLAGGRSSYEQYF; CDR3nt: TGTGCCAGCAGCCCATGGGGACTAGCGGGAGGGCGGAGCTCCTACGAGCAGTACTTC
abundance: many; j_gene: TRBJ2-7; v_gene: TRBV14; d_gene: -; CDR3aa: CASSQVPGRESLYEQYF; CDR3nt: TGTGCCAGCAGCCAGGTTCCTGGGCGGGAATCCCTATACGAGCAGTACTTC
abundance: many; j_gene: TRBJ1-2; v_gene: TRBV20-1; d_gene: -; CDR3aa: CSAQPRDVYGYTF; CDR3nt: TGCAGTGCCCAGCCACGGGATGTGTATGGCTACACCTTC
abundance: once; j_gene: TRBJ2-7; v_gene: TRBV28; d_gene: TRBD1; CDR3aa: CASSLQGDGYEQYF; CDR3nt: TGTGCCAGCAGCCTACAGGGGGACGGATACGAGCAGTACTTC
abundance: -; j_gene: TRBJ2-2; v_gene: TRBV28; d_gene: -; CDR3aa: CASSFSGGSLIGELFF; CDR3nt: TGTGCCAGCAGTTTTAGCGGCGGGTCTCTGATAGGGGAGCTGTTTTTT
abundance: -; j_gene: TRBJ2-5; v_gene: TRBV20-1; d_gene: -; CDR3aa: CSARDLTTSQETQYF; CDR3nt: TGCAGTGCTAGAGATCTGACTACGTCCCAAGAGACCCAGTACTTC
abundance: many; j_gene: TRBJ2-7; v_gene: TRBV25-1; d_gene: -; CDR3aa: CATGDGDYEQYF; CDR3nt: TGTGCCACCGGGGACGGAGACTACGAGCAGTACTTC
abundance: -; j_gene: TRBJ2-7; v_gene: TRBV6-5; d_gene: -; CDR3aa: CASSSQGGGSYEQYF; CDR3nt: TGTGCCAGCAGTTCCCAGGGGGGAGGAAGCTACGAGCAGTACTTC
abundance: many; j_gene: TRBJ2-7; v_gene: TRBV9; d_gene: -; CDR3aa: CASSYEPGTYEQYF; CDR3nt: TGTGCCAGCAGCTATGAACCGGGAACCTACGAGCAGTACTTC
abundance: -; j_gene: TRBJ2-7; v_gene: TRBV12-3/TRBV12-4; d_gene: -; CDR3aa: CASATGQSYEQYF; CDR3nt: TGTGCCAGCGCGACAGGTCAGAGCTACGAGCAGTACTTC
abundance: many; j_gene: TRBJ1-1; v_gene: TRBV2; d_gene: -; CDR3aa: CASYVEDTEAFF; CDR3nt: TGTGCCAGCTACGTAGAGGACACTGAAGCTTTCTTT
abundance: many; j_gene: TRBJ1-1; v_gene: TRBV18; d_gene: -; CDR3aa: CASSPYFSQNTEAFF; CDR3nt: TGTGCCAGCTCACCTTATTTCTCCCAGAACACTGAAGCTTTCTTT
abundance: -; j_gene: TRBJ1-2; v_gene: TRBV6-2/TRBV6-3; d_gene: -; CDR3aa: CAGLGGGGYTF; CDR3nt: TGTGCCGGCCTAGGAGGAGGAGGCTACACCTTC
abundance: -; j_gene: TRBJ2-5; v_gene: TRBV6-2/TRBV6-3; d_gene: -; CDR3aa: CASSYRGDQETQYF; CDR3nt: TGTGCCAGCAGTTACAGAGGAGACCAAGAGACCCAGTACTTC
abundance: many; j_gene: TRBJ2-5; v_gene: TRBV24-1; d_gene: -; CDR3aa: CATSDSRRNGAQYF; CDR3nt: TGTGCCACCAGTGATTCTCGGCGAAACGGGGCCCAGTACTTC
abundance: many; j_gene: TRBJ1-1; v_gene: TRBV3-1; d_gene: -; CDR3aa: CASSQGRDTEAFF; CDR3nt: TGTGCCAGCAGCCAAGGAAGGGACACTGAAGCTTTCTTT
abundance: many; j_gene: TRBJ2-7; v_gene: TRBV30; d_gene: -; CDR3aa: CAPGALPEQYF; CDR3nt: TGTGCCCCGGGGGCCCTCCCCGAGCAGTACTTC
abundance: -; j_gene: TRBJ2-3; v_gene: TRBV6-5; d_gene: -; CDR3aa: CASSYEVTDTQYF; CDR3nt: TGTGCCAGCAGTTACGAGGTCACAGATACGCAGTATTTT
abundance: -; j_gene: TRBJ2-2; v_gene: TRBV2; d_gene: -; CDR3aa: CASSVSLKRNTGELFF; CDR3nt: TGTGCCAGCAGTGTATCTCTAAAACGGAACACCGGGGAGCTGTTTTTT
abundance: once; j_gene: TRBJ2-5; v_gene: TRBV24-1; d_gene: -; CDR3aa: CATAAGGGETQYF; CDR3nt: TGTGCCACCGCGGCCGGCGGCGGGGAGACCCAGTACTTC
abundance: many; j_gene: TRBJ2-1; v_gene: TRBV12-3/TRBV12-4; d_gene: -; CDR3aa: CASRILNEQFF; CDR3nt: TGTGCCAGCAGGATTTTGAATGAGCAGTTCTTC
abundance: many; j_gene: TRBJ2-5; v_gene: TRBV6-5; d_gene: TRBD2; CDR3aa: CASSYVGSGKETQYF; CDR3nt: TGTGCCAGCAGTTACGTGGGTAGCGGGAAAGAGACCCAGTACTTC
abundance: -; j_gene: TRBJ2-5; v_gene: TRBV12-3/TRBV12-4; d_gene: -; CDR3aa: CASSLPQTWETQYF; CDR3nt: TGTGCCAGCAGTCTCCCCCAAACCTGGGAGACCCAGTACTTC
abundance: many; j_gene: TRBJ2-2; v_gene: TRBV3-1; d_gene: -; CDR3aa: CASSPISLLNTGELFF; CDR3nt: TGTGCCAGCAGCCCTATAAGCCTTTTGAACACCGGGGAGCTGTTTTTT
abundance: few; j_gene: TRBJ2-7; v_gene: TRBV6-2/TRBV6-3; d_gene: TRBD2; CDR3aa: CASSYPTAGGATYEQYF; CDR3nt: TGTGCCAGCAGTTACCCGACTGCGGGAGGGGCCACCTACGAGCAGTACTTC
abundance: -; j_gene: TRBJ2-7; v_gene: TRBV24-1; d_gene: -; CDR3aa: CATSDSTSYEQYF; CDR3nt: TGTGCCACCAGTGACTCGACTAGCTACGAGCAGTACTTC
abundance: many; j_gene: TRBJ2-7; v_gene: TRBV18; d_gene: -; CDR3aa: CASSASDSYEQYF; CDR3nt: TGTGCCAGCTCGGCTAGCGATTCCTACGAGCAGTACTTC
abundance: -; j_gene: TRBJ2-7; v_gene: TRBV6-2/TRBV6-3; d_gene: -; CDR3aa: CASSYDGQTPYEQYF; CDR3nt: TGTGCCAGCAGTTACGACGGACAGACCCCCTACGAGCAGTACTTC
abundance: many; j_gene: TRBJ2-7; v_gene: TRBV30; d_gene: -; CDR3aa: CAWNSPGRYEQYF; CDR3nt: TGTGCCTGGAACTCCCCCGGGCGGTACGAGCAGTACTTC
abundance: many; j_gene: TRBJ1-2; v_gene: TRBV7-9; d_gene: -; CDR3aa: CASSLPGKGFGYTF; CDR3nt: TGTGCCAGCAGCCTGCCGGGGAAGGGTTTTGGCTACACCTTC
abundance: many; j_gene: TRBJ2-2; v_gene: TRBV25-1; d_gene: -; CDR3aa: CASSEYIGAGTGELFF; CDR3nt: TGTGCCAGCAGTGAATATATAGGGGCTGGAACCGGGGAGCTGTTTTTT
abundance: many; j_gene: TRBJ2-7; v_gene: TRBV6-5; d_gene: -; CDR3aa: CASSRTSYEQYF; CDR3nt: TGTGCCAGCAGCCGAACCAGCTACGAGCAGTACTTC
abundance: few; j_gene: TRBJ2-2; v_gene: TRBV7-9; d_gene: -; CDR3aa: CASSFLRVNTGELFF; CDR3nt: TGTGCCAGCAGCTTTTTGCGGGTTAACACCGGGGAGCTGTTTTTT